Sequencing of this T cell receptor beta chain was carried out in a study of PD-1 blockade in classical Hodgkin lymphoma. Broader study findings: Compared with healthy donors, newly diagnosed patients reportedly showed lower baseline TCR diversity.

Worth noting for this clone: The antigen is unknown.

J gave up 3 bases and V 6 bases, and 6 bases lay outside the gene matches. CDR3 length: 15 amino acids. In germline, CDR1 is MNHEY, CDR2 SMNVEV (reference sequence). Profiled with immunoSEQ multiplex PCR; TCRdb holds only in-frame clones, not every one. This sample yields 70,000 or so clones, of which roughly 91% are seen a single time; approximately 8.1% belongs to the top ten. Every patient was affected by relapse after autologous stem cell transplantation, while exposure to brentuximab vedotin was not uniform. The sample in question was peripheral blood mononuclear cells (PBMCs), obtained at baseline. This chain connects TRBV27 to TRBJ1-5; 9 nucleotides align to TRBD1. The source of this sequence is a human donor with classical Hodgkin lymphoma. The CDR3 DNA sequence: TGTGCCAGCAGCCCGGGACAGGGTAACAATCAGCCCCAGCATTTT. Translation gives CASSPGQGNNQPQHF.